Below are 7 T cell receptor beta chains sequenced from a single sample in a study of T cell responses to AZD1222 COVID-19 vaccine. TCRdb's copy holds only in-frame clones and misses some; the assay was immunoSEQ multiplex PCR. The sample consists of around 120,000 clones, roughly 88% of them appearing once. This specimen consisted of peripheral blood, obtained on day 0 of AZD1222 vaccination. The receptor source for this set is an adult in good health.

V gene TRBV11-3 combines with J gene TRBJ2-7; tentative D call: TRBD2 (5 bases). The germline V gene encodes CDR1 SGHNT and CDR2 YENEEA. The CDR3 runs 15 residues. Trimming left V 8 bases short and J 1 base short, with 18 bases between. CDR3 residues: CASGPGDYSSYEQYF. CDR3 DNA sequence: TGTGCCAGCGGCCCCGGGGATTATAGTTCCTACGAGCAGTACTTC.

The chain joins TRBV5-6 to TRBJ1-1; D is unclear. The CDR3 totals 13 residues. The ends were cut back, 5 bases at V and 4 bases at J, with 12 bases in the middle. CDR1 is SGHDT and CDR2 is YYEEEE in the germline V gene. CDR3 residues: CASSRGLITEAFF. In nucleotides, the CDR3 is TGTGCCAGCAGTAGAGGGTTGATCACTGAAGCTTTCTTT.

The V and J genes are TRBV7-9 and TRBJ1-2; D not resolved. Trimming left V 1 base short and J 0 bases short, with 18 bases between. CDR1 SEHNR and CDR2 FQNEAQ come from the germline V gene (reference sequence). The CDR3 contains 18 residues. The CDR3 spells CASSLGVGGHYTNYGYTF. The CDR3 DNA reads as TGTGCCAGCAGCTTAGGGGTCGGTGGGCACTACACTAACTATGGCTACACCTTC.

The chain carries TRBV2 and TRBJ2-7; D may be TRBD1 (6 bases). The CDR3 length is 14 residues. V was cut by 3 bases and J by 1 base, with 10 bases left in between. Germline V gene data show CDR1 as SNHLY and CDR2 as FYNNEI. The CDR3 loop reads CASSETGQSYEQYF. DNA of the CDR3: TGTGCCAGCAGTGAGACCGGACAGTCCTACGAGCAGTACTTC.

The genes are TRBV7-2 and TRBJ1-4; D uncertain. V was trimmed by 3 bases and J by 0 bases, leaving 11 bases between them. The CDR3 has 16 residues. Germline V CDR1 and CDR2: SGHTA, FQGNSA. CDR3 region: CASSLTGVATNEKLFF. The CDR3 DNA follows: TGTGCCAGCAGCTTGACCGGGGTTGCAACTAATGAAAAACTGTTTTTT.

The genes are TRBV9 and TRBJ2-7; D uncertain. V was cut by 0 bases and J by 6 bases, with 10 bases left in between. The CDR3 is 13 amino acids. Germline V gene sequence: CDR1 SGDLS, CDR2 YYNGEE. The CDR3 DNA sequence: TGTGCCAGCAGCGTAGACCTTTCGGGCGAGCAGTACTTC. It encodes CASSVDLSGEQYF.

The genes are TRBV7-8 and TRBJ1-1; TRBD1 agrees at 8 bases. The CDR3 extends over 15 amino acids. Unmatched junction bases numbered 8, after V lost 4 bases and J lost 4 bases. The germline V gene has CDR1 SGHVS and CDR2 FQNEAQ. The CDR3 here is CASSSQGARVTEAFF. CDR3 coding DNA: TGTGCCAGCAGCTCCCAGGGGGCGCGGGTCACTGAAGCTTTCTTT.